One sample yielded the 2 T cell receptor beta chains listed below, sequenced in a study of cytomegalovirus exposure and HLA in healthy donors. Primers: 60 Vbeta forward and 13 Jbeta reverse. Generated by immunoSEQ multiplex PCR, the TCRdb table keeps only in-frame clones and is missing some. The sample carries under 200,000 clones, roughly 80% recorded once. Sequencing was performed on PBMCs. The receptors stem from a man aged 45-65 years in good health and CMV-seronegative.

A note on this clone: This sample includes further DNA sequences coding for the same CDR3. The chain combines TRBV9 with TRBJ1-1; TRBD1 matches at 7 bases. Germline CDR1 is SGDLS and CDR2 is YYNGEE. The CDR3 runs 15 residues. Germline trimming cut 0 bases from V and 1 base from J; bases unmatched to any gene: 3. The CDR3 DNA is TGTGCCAGCAGCGTAGGAGGGGGCGGGAACACTGAAGCTTTCTTT. This gives the protein CASSVGGGGNTEAFF.

As concerns this clone: One end of the junction fails to match germline, which may point to a read error. V gene TRBV7-9 combines with J gene TRBJ2-2, with TRBD1 identical over 7 bases. The CDR3 loop spans 16 amino acids. Germline V lookup: CDR1 SEHNR, CDR2 FQNEAQ (reference sequence). The CDR3 DNA sequence: TGTTCCAGCAGCTTAGCAGGACAGGAGAACACCGGGGAGCTGTTTTTT. Translation: CSSSLAGQENTGELFF.